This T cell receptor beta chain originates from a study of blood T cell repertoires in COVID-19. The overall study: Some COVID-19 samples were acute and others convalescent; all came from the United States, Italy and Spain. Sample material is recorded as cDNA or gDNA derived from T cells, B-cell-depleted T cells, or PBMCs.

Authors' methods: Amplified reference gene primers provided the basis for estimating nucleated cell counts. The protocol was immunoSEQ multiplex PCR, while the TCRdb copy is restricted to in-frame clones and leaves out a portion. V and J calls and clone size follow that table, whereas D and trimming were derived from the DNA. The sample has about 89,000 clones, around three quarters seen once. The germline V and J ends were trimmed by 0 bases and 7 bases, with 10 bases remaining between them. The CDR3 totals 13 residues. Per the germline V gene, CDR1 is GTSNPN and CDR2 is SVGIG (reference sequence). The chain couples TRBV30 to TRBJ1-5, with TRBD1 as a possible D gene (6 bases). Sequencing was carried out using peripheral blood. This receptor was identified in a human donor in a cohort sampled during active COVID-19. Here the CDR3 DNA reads TGTGCCTGGAGTGTGAAGGGGGGGCAGCCCCAGCATTTT. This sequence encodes CAWSVKGGQPQHF.